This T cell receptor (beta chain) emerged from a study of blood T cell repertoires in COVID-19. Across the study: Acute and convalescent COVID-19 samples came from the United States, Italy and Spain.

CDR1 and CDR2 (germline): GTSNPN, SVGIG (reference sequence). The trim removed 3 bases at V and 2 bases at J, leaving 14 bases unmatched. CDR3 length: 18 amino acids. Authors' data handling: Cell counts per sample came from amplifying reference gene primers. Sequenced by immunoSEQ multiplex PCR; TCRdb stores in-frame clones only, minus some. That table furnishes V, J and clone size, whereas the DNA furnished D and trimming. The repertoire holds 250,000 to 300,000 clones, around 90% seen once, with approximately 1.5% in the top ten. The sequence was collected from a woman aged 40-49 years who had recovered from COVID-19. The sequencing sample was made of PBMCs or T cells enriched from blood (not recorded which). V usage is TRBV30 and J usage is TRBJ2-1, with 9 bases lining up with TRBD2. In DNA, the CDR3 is TGTGCCTGGAGCCCTGGGGCCCCCGGGACTAGCCCCTACAATGAGCAGTTCTTC. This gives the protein CAWSPGAPGTSPYNEQFF.